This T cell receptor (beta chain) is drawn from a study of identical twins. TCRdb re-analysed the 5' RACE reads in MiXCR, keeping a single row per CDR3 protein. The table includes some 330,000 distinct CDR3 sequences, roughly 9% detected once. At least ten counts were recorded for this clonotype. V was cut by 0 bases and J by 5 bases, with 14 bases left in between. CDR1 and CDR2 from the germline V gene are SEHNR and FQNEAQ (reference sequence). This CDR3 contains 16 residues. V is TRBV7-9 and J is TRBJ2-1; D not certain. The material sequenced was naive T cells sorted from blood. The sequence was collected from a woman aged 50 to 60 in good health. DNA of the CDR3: TGTGCCAGCAGCTTAGCCTTCAGTACCGTCGACAATGAGCAGTTCTTC. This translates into CASSLAFSTVDNEQFF.